This record looks at one T cell receptor beta chain sequence and its context. This clonotype was seen a few times. It lacks a known antigen. Base qualities are not provided; no much larger clone lies one nucleotide away. Every donor was a healthy Caucasian. Receptor amplification or capture employed 5' RACE. This sample was sequenced with an Illumina HiSeq 2000. Template switching added a universal primer binding site, and the final cDNA carried a unique molecular identifier that allowed TCR cDNA molecules to be counted accurately. Specific primers in the conserved constant-segment region were used to synthesize first-strand cDNA for the TCR alpha and beta chains. To control for contamination, every cDNA library was double barcoded, receiving both a SMART-Mk sample barcode and Illumina barcodes. TruSeq adapter sequences, together with Illumina sample barcodes, were added in two successive PCR steps. The TCR alpha and beta cDNA libraries were sequenced on the Illumina HiSeq platform using custom primers. Under the source paper's analysis protocol: Raw reads were processed with MiGEC to extract unique molecular identifiers, and MiXCR was used to determine CDR3 positions. For each individual, recombination models were inferred using an EM algorithm with the repgenHMM and IGoR tools. The analysis of shared clonotypes was done with the tcR package in R, with sharing normalized by the product of cloneset sizes. To study raw recombination free of thymic and clonal selection effects, out-of-frame nonproductive sequences were analyzed. In TCRdb, the public reads were trimmed at Q25 with fastp and aligned with MiXCR, with productive beta chains retained. CDR3 protein sequences are deduplicated, and each keeps its most common genes and DNA. TCRdb's processing, not the authors' own work, is the source of the V and J calls. The sample contains around 1.7 million distinct CDR3 sequences, about 30% of them found a single time. More than 0.25% of the sample lies in the top ten.

The data were taken from a study of identical twins (dated by TCRdb to between 2015 and 2016). Concerning the study at large: TCR alpha and beta repertoires from monozygotic twins, unrelated adults of various ages and cord blood were deep-sequenced to test whether fetal clonotypes persist. To rule out contamination, the twin experiments were replicated at different times with different library preparation protocols.

The full study reports these points: Out-of-frame TCR alpha sequences shared between twins showed an excess of low generation-probability sequences compared with coincidental sharing between unrelated individuals. A weaker excess of twin sharing was found in beta out-of-frame sequences because the signal-to-noise ratio was lowered by fewer shared sequences. Abundant cord blood beta clonotypes had fewer insertions, young adult naive repertoires showed a similar but weaker trend, and memory repertoires showed no such trend. Zero-insertion analyses could be partly confounded by invariant T cells such as MAIT and iNKT, though diverse VJ usage argued against such confounding for most clonotypes. Out-of-frame TCR alpha sharing in monozygotic twins was systematically underestimated by recombination models, whereas sharing between unrelated individuals was in agreement with the recombination models. Because the same donors could not be followed over many years, conclusions were based on cross-sectional statistical analysis.

V lost 3 bases and J lost 2 bases; the stretch between them is 16 bases long. The CDR3 goes from the cysteine to the phenylalanine over 16 residues. Only the CDR3 part of the read is kept: 48 bases, read in frame from the first base. The germline V gene supplies CDR1 SGHDT and CDR2 YYEEEE. This clonotype originated in a newborn girl in good health. The chain links TRBV5-6 with TRBJ2-3; the D segment could be TRBD1, given 6 matching bases. Source material: cord blood. The CDR3 protein is CASSWRRGHSTDTQYF. At the DNA level, the sequence is TGTGCCAGCAGCTGGCGCAGGGGACATTCCACAGATACGCAGTATTTT.